The 14 T cell receptor beta chains below were found in one sample sequenced in a study of identical twins. One entry per CDR3 protein, called by TCRdb with MiXCR from the 5' RACE reads. The sample has some 790,000 distinct CDR3 sequences, approximately 18% seen once. These data also formed part of another study, on T cells expressing NK-cell markers.

The sample was PBMCs. The receptors were gathered from a woman aged 18-30 years in good health.

J is TRBJ2-7 and V is TRBV5-1, with 10 nucleotides matching TRBD2. Looked up from germline, CDR1 is SGHRS and CDR2 is YFSETQ. The V gene end was trimmed by 5 bases and the J gene end by 5 bases; junction bases not matched to a gene: 4. The CDR3 extends over 13 amino acids. The CDR3 DNA reads as TGCGCCAGCAGGGGACTAGCGAAAAACGAGCAGTACTTC. This sequence encodes CASRGLAKNEQYF. The full variable domain, rest sourced from reference TRBV5-1 and TRBJ2-7, is KAGVTQTPRYLIKTRGQQVTLSCSPISGHRSVSWYQQTPGQGLQFLFEYFSETQRNKGNFPGRFSGRQFSNSRSEMNVSTLELGDSALYLCASRGLAKNEQYFGPGTRLTVT.

This clonotype was observed once. Possible read error: a much larger clone is one base away. V is TRBV20-1 and J is TRBJ2-2, with 9 bases fitting TRBD1. CDR1 and CDR2 (germline): DFQATT, SNEGSKA (reference sequence). The CDR3 extends over 14 amino acids. The CDR3 nucleotides read TGCAGTGCTAGAAGGACAGGGGATGCCGGGGAGCTGGTTTTT. Its protein is CSARRTGDAGELVF.

This CDR3 reads CASSFRPSNTEAFF. CDR3 nucleotides: TGTGCCAGCAGCTTTCGACCCTCGAACACTGAAGCTTTCTTT. The chain employs TRBV12-3 or TRBV12-4 and TRBJ1-1; D gene ambiguous. Trimming removed 6 bases from V and 1 base from J, with 12 bases in between. The CDR3 length is 14 residues.

The V and J genes are TRBV20-1 and TRBJ2-1; D may be TRBD2 (5 bases). Trimming took off 2 bases at V and 8 bases at J, with 22 bases between the two ends. The CDR3 has 16 amino acids. Germline V CDR1 and CDR2: DFQATT, SNEGSKA (reference sequence). The CDR3 region has the DNA TGCAGTGCTAGAAACCCTCGCCCTAGCAAAGAAGATGAGCAGTTCTTC. This sequence encodes CSARNPRPSKEDEQFF.

The CDR3 loop reads CASSSSAQQQFF. The CDR3, as DNA: TGTGCCAGCAGCTCGTCTGCACAACAGCAGTTCTTC. This sequence joins TRBV5-4 and TRBJ2-1; no definite D call. Germline-derived CDR1 and CDR2 are SGHNT and YYREEE (reference sequence). Trimming left V 3 bases short and J 11 bases short, with 12 bases between. CDR3 length equals 12 residues.

The rearrangement links TRBV20-1 to TRBJ1-6; D ambiguous. This CDR3 has 15 residues. Trimming stripped 2 bases from V and 3 bases from J, with 11 bases between. Germline V gives CDR1 DFQATT, CDR2 SNEGSKA (reference sequence). CDR3 sequence reads: CSARSLEDYNSPLHF. CDR3 DNA: TGCAGTGCTAGAAGTCTGGAGGACTATAATTCACCCCTCCACTTT.

Many counts were recorded for this clonotype. The V gene is TRBV5-1, the J gene TRBJ1-1; 7 bases line up with TRBD1. The V and J ends lost 0 bases and 10 bases, in that order; junction bases with no gene match: 6. The CDR3 is 13 amino acids. CDR1 SGHRS and CDR2 YFSETQ come from the germline V gene. The CDR3 protein is CASSLGGGDSAFF. The CDR3 coding sequence is TGCGCCAGCAGCTTGGGAGGGGGCGATTCAGCTTTCTTT.

The chain combines TRBV15 with TRBJ1-5; 7 nucleotides agree with TRBD1. The CDR3 has 16 residues. Trimming removed 1 base from V and 9 bases from J; junction bases left unmatched: 12. From germline, CDR1 is LNHNV and CDR2 YYDKDF (reference sequence). The CDR3 loop is CATSRGQGGASTPQHF. The CDR3 nucleotides read TGTGCCACCAGCAGAGGTCAGGGGGGCGCTTCGACGCCCCAGCATTTT.

This clonotype appeared many times. The chain links TRBV11-2 to TRBJ2-1; 8 bases are shared with TRBD1. V was clipped by 1 base and J by 10 bases; unmatched bases: 6. The CDR3 extends over 14 amino acids. The germline gives CDR1 SGHAT, CDR2 FQNNGV. The CDR3 nucleotides are TGTGCCAGCAGCTTAGTTGCAGGGGGCTTAGAGCAGTTCTTC. Residues: CASSLVAGGLEQFF.

This clonotype has more than one count but fewer than ten. V usage is TRBV6-5 and J usage is TRBJ1-3; D unclear. CDR3 size: 14 residues. Trimming cost V 0 bases and J 2 bases, with 5 bases left between them. CDR1 is MNHEY, CDR2 SVGAGI, per germline. The CDR3 spells CASSYSRTGNTIYF. The CDR3 region has the DNA TGTGCCAGCAGTTACTCTCGGACTGGAAACACCATATATTTT.

The DNA of the CDR3 is TGCGCCAGCAGCTTTACCGCGGGGTACGGGGAGACCCAGTACTTC. Its protein is CASSFTAGYGETQYF. V is TRBV5-1 and J is TRBJ2-5; D might be TRBD2 (6 bases). CDR3 length: 15 amino acids. Germline V gene lookup returns CDR1 SGHRS and CDR2 YFSETQ. The V end lost 2 bases, the J end lost 5 bases, and 16 bases lay between the germline ends.

The gene calls are TRBV27 and TRBJ2-7, with 11 positions matching TRBD1. The CDR3 runs 14 residues. Germline V CDR1 and CDR2: MNHEY, SMNVEV (reference sequence). The trim removed 4 bases at V and 7 bases at J, leaving 6 bases unmatched. CDR3 DNA sequence: TGTGCCAGCAGTTGGGGACAGGGGGGAGGTGAGCAGTACTTC. Its translation: CASSWGQGGGEQYF.

The chain combines TRBV21-1 with TRBJ2-7; the table's D call of TRBD1 was not tested on the DNA. TRBV21-1 is given as a pseudogene. The CDR3 consists of 16 residues. The CDR3: CASSWAGHLTPYEQYF. The CDR3 region has the DNA TGTGCCAGCTCCTGGGCGGGGCACTTGACTCCCTACGAGCAGTACTTC.

This clonotype was counted at least ten times. The rearrangement links TRBV6-5 to TRBJ2-7, with D possibly being TRBD2 (5 bases). The CDR3 length is 14 residues. Germline V gives CDR1 MNHEY, CDR2 SVGAGI. Between the trimmed V and J ends, which lost 2 bases and 4 bases, there was a span of 12 bases. CDR3 nucleotides: TGTGCCAGCAGTTACGAGGGTACTAGGTACGAGCAGTACTTC. This sequence encodes CASSYEGTRYEQYF.